These T cell receptor beta chains were read from a single sample in a study of blood T cell repertoires in COVID-19. This table comes from immunoSEQ multiplex PCR, and its TCRdb copy is limited to in-frame clones, with some not included. Of roughly 200,000 clones in the sample, 80% were seen once. Sequencing was performed on peripheral blood. The receptors shown here come from a man aged 60-69 years with acute or convalescent COVID-19. Each CDR3 is given with its conserved first and last residue. The D gene is left open where the match is weak. Clone size is given for some rows only: seen once, a few or many times, or a class if the clone is expanded.

CDR3nt	CDR3aa	v_gene	j_gene	abundance	d_gene
TGTGCCACCAGTGATTGGGGACAGGGACTGAATGGCTACACCTTC	CATSDWGQGLNGYTF	TRBV24-1	TRBJ1-2	NA	TRBD1
TGTGCCAGCAGTTTAGGGCCCCAGCGGGAGGCGAATGAGCAGTTCTTC	CASSLGPQREANEQFF	TRBV27	TRBJ2-1	NA	TRBD2
TGTGCCAGCAGCCCCCTTACAGGGGGGAGCTATGGCTACACCTTC	CASSPLTGGSYGYTF	TRBV9	TRBJ1-2	few	TRBD1
TGCGCCAGCAGCCAAGAAGACAGGGCCCCGACCTACGAGCAGTACTTC	CASSQEDRAPTYEQYF	TRBV4-3	TRBJ2-7	few	TRBD1
TGTGCCAGCAGCTTAGCCGTCGGGACTCTCCTCTACGAGCAGTACTTC	CASSLAVGTLLYEQYF	TRBV11-2	TRBJ2-7	NA	NA
TGTGCCAGCAGTGAAGTGCGCTCTTCTGGAAACACCATATATTTT	CASSEVRSSGNTIYF	TRBV2	TRBJ1-3	NA	NA
TGTGCCAGCAGCTTAGGAAGGACTAGCGGCAACACAGATACGCAGTATTTT	CASSLGRTSGNTDTQYF	TRBV7-8	TRBJ2-3	NA	TRBD2
TGCAGCGTTGGGGGGCGAGGCAATCAGCCCCAGCATTTT	CSVGGRGNQPQHF	TRBV29-1	TRBJ1-5	NA	NA
TGTGCCAGCAGCCAACCACGGAGCTCCTACAATGAGCAGTTCTTC	CASSQPRSSYNEQFF	TRBV3-1/TRBV3-2	TRBJ2-1	NA	NA
TGTGCCAGTAAGGGGACGACAGGCTCCTACGAGCAGTACTTC	CASKGTTGSYEQYF	TRBV19	TRBJ2-7	NA	NA
TGTGCCAGCAGTCTCCCGGGACTCTCCTACGAGCAGTACTTC	CASSLPGLSYEQYF	TRBV25-1	TRBJ2-7	NA	NA
TGCGCCAGCAGGAGAGAGGGGGCCGGGGAGCTGTTTTTT	CASRREGAGELFF	TRBV10-1	TRBJ2-2	NA	NA
TGTGCCTGGAGCGGGGGACCTTCGTCAGTCAATCAGCCCCAGCATTTT	CAWSGGPSSVNQPQHF	TRBV30	TRBJ1-5	NA	NA
TGTGCCACCAGCAGAGATCGTAGGTCGGGCACCGGGGAGCTGTTTTTT	CATSRDRRSGTGELFF	TRBV15	TRBJ2-2	once	NA
TGTGCCAGCAGCCAAGCCAGGGGAGTGGGAGATACGCAGTATTTT	CASSQARGVGDTQYF	TRBV3-1/TRBV3-2	TRBJ2-3	NA	NA
TGCGCCAGCACCCTGGGGGAGGGCTACGAGCAGTACTTC	CASTLGEGYEQYF	TRBV5-1	TRBJ2-7	once	TRBD2
TGCGCCAGCAGCCCGCGATCTAGCGGCTCCTCCTACGAGCAGTACTTC	CASSPRSSGSSYEQYF	TRBV4-1	TRBJ2-7	NA	TRBD2
TGTGCCAGCAGTTACTACAACTCCTACGAGCAGTACTTC	CASSYYNSYEQYF	TRBV6-2/TRBV6-3	TRBJ2-7	NA	NA
TGTGCCAGCAGCTTGGACAGGGGGAAAGCTTTCTTT	CASSLDRGKAFF	TRBV5-4	TRBJ1-1	NA	TRBD1
TGTGCCAGCAGTCCCCATGGCGGTGGAAGCGAAAAACTGTTTTTT	CASSPHGGGSEKLFF	TRBV6-2/TRBV6-3	TRBJ1-4	NA	NA
TGTGCCAGCAGGAGGGGGGGAACCTATAATTCACCCCTCCACTTT	CASRRGGTYNSPLHF	TRBV6-5	TRBJ1-6	once	NA
TGTGCCAGCAGTGAACTAGGGACAGGGGTCACAGATACGCAGTATTTT	CASSELGTGVTDTQYF	TRBV2	TRBJ2-3	NA	TRBD1
TGTGCCAGCAGCCAAGACACGGGCTCTGGAAACACCATATATTTT	CASSQDTGSGNTIYF	TRBV3-1/TRBV3-2	TRBJ1-3	once	NA
TGTGCTAGTGGAAGAGACAGGGTCACTGAAGCTTTCTTT	CASGRDRVTEAFF	TRBV12-5	TRBJ1-1	once	TRBD1
TGTGCCAGCAGTGAAACTGGACAGAATTCACCCCTCCACTTT	CASSETGQNSPLHF	TRBV25-1	TRBJ1-6	NA	NA
TGCGCCAGCAGCTTGGAAGACCTAGATGATACGCAGTATTTT	CASSLEDLDDTQYF	TRBV5-1	TRBJ2-3	NA	NA
TGCGCCAGCAGCTCGACGACTAGCGGGAGGTACAATGAGCAGTTCTTC	CASSSTTSGRYNEQFF	TRBV5-1	TRBJ2-1	NA	TRBD2
TGTGCCATCAGTGGAGGACAGGGTAGATATGGCTACACCTTC	CAISGGQGRYGYTF	TRBV10-3	TRBJ1-2	NA	TRBD1
TGCGCCAGCAGCCACTCACTAGCGGGGGGATTCGAGCAGTACTTC	CASSHSLAGGFEQYF	TRBV4-3	TRBJ2-7	NA	TRBD2
TGTGCCATCAGTGAGTCGAAGAATGCGGGGCGGGGCACAGATACGCAGTATTTT	CAISESKNAGRGTDTQYF	TRBV10-3	TRBJ2-3	NA	NA
TGTGCCAGCAGTGTTACCGGGACTAGCTTCGAGCGCGAGCAGTTCTTC	CASSVTGTSFEREQFF	TRBV25-1	TRBJ2-1	NA	TRBD2
TGTGCCAGCAGCTCTCGCGGGGGGGGCATAGACTATGGCTACACCTTC	CASSSRGGGIDYGYTF	TRBV11-2	TRBJ1-2	NA	NA
TGTGCCAGCAGCCTCCTACAGGGGAGGAGGTATGGCTACACCTTC	CASSLLQGRRYGYTF	TRBV14	TRBJ1-2	NA	TRBD1
TGCGCCAGCAGCCAAGACCTTCCCCGGGGGGGAGTAACCGGGGAGCTGTTTTTT	CASSQDLPRGGVTGELFF	TRBV4-3	TRBJ2-2	NA	TRBD2
TGTGCCAGTAGTTCCCTGACTAGCGGGGTCTACAATGAGCAGTTCTTC	CASSSLTSGVYNEQFF	TRBV19	TRBJ2-1	NA	TRBD2
TGTGCCAGTAGTAGGACAGGGAGAGATGGCTACACCTTC	CASSRTGRDGYTF	TRBV19	TRBJ1-2	NA	TRBD1
TGTGCCAGCAGTAGGGGTTATAATTCACCCCTCCACTTT	CASSRGYNSPLHF	TRBV27	TRBJ1-6	NA	NA
TGTGCCAGCAGTCCCCAGAATCAGCCCCAGCATTTT	CASSPQNQPQHF	TRBV6-2/TRBV6-3	TRBJ1-5	NA	NA
TGTGCCAGCAGCCGGGGGGCACACTACGAGCAGTACTTC	CASSRGAHYEQYF	TRBV12-3/TRBV12-4	TRBJ2-7	NA	NA
TGTGCCAGCAGCCAAGGGGGCAGGGTCCACGAGCAGTACTTC	CASSQGGRVHEQYF	TRBV3-1/TRBV3-2	TRBJ2-7	NA	NA
TGTGCCTGTGATAGCGGAACTAGCACAGATACGCAGTATTTT	CACDSGTSTDTQYF	TRBV30	TRBJ2-3	NA	NA
TGTGCCAGCAGCCTACTCAGGAAGCGGTACGAGCAGTACTTC	CASSLLRKRYEQYF	TRBV14	TRBJ2-7	NA	NA
TGCGCCAGCAGCGAGGGAGCCGGGCAAAAACTGTTTTTT	CASSEGAGQKLFF	TRBV5-1	TRBJ1-4	NA	NA
TGTGCCAGCCGAAGACTAGGAGGAGAGACCCAGTACTTC	CASRRLGGETQYF	TRBV6-5	TRBJ2-5	NA	NA
TGTGCCAGCAGCTTACAGGGTCGGGAGACCCAGTACTTC	CASSLQGRETQYF	TRBV5-4	TRBJ2-5	NA	NA
TGTGCCAGCAGCCGGGCCGGCGGGCAGCCCCAGCATTTT	CASSRAGGQPQHF	TRBV3-1/TRBV3-2	TRBJ1-5	NA	NA
TGTGCCAGCAGTTCGACCGACAGGGGGGTCAGCCACACCTTC	CASSSTDRGVSHTF	TRBV6-5	TRBJ1-2	NA	TRBD1
TGTGCCAGCAGCGAAGAACAGGGAACACCCCTCCACTTT	CASSEEQGTPLHF	TRBV6-1	TRBJ1-6	NA	NA